These 6 T cell receptor beta chains were sequenced from one sample in a study of shared clonotypes between healthy human individuals. Some clones are missing from TCRdb's copy, which holds only in-frame ones; the method was immunoSEQ multiplex PCR. The sample records 2.5 million or so clones, approximately 92% being singletons. Sequences were obtained from naive CD4+ T cells sorted from blood. Subset: CD45RA+ positively selected. The receptor set was obtained from a man younger than 30 in good health.

This clone has a handful of counts. The rearrangement joins TRBV2 to TRBJ1-5; 7 bases map to TRBD1. J lost 0 bases, V lost 5 bases, and 7 bases had no gene match. Germline values: CDR1 SNHLY, CDR2 FYNNEI. CDR3 length: 16 amino acids. CDR3 region: CASSQRQGYSNQPQHF. The CDR3 DNA is TGTGCCAGCAGTCAACGACAGGGTTATAGCAATCAGCCCCAGCATTTT.

The chain carries TRBV6-5 and TRBJ2-7, with 12 bases fitting TRBD2. V was clipped by 6 bases and J by 2 bases; unmatched bases: 5. CDR1 and CDR2 from the germline V gene are MNHEY and SVGAGI. The CDR3 sequence is 15 residues long. In DNA form, the CDR3 reads TGTGCCAGCAGCGACCGGACTAGCGGGACCTACGAGCAGTACTTC. It encodes CASSDRTSGTYEQYF.

The V call is TRBV29-1, the J call TRBJ1-1, with unresolved D. The CDR3 is 16 residues long. CDR1 SQVTM and CDR2 ANQGSEA come from the germline V gene. The ends were cut back, 5 bases at V and 0 bases at J, with 19 bases in the middle. The CDR3 bases are TGCAGCGTTCCGGGCTTGATAGGGCTTATGAACACTGAAGCTTTCTTT. It encodes CSVPGLIGLMNTEAFF.

Only a few counts were recorded for this clone. V usage is TRBV18 and J usage is TRBJ1-5, with a possible D match to TRBD1 (5 bases). Germline lookup yields CDR1 KGHSH and CDR2 LQKENI. CDR3 length: 15 amino acids. Between the trimmed V and J ends, which lost 6 bases and 3 bases, there was a span of 15 bases. In nucleotides, the CDR3 is TGTGCCAGCTCGCGTCAGGGTACTCCCAATCAGCCCCAGCATTTT. Residues: CASSRQGTPNQPQHF.

This clone was observed once. The V and J genes are TRBV10-3 and TRBJ1-5; possibly TRBD1 for D (5 bases). V lost 0 bases, J lost 4 bases, and 16 bases lay in between. The length of the CDR3 is 17 residues. Per germline, CDR1 ENHRY and CDR2 SYGVKD. The CDR3: CAISESRGTAGNQPQHF. CDR3 bases: TGTGCCATCAGTGAGTCGCGAGGGACGGCTGGGAATCAGCCCCAGCATTTT.

The chain links TRBV30 to TRBJ2-2, with 10 nucleotides matching TRBD1. There are 15 residues in the CDR3. The V segment lost 5 bases and the J segment 5 bases; nucleotides outside the gene matches: 8. Germline V gives CDR1 GTSNPN, CDR2 SVGIG (reference sequence). CDR3 nucleotide sequence: TGTGCCTGGGCCACTGGGACAGGGGTTACCGGGGAGCTGTTTTTT. This sequence encodes CAWATGTGVTGELFF.